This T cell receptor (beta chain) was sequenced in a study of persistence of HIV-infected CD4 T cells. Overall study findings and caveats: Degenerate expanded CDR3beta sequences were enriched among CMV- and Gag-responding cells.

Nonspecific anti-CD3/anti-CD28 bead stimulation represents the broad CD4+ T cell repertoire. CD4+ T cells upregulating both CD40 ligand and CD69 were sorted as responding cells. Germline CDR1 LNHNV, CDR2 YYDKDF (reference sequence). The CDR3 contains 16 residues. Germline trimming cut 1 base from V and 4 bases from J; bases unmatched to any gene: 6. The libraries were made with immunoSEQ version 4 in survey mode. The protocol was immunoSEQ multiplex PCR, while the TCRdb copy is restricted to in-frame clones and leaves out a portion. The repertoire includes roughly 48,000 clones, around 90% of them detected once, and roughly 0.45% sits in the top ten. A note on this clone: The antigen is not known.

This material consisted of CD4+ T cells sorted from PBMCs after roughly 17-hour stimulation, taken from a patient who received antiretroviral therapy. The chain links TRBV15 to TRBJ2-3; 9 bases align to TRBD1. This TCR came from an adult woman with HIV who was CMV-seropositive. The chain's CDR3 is CATSRGGQGGADTQYF. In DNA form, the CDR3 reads TGTGCCACCAGCAGAGGGGGACAGGGCGGGGCAGATACGCAGTATTTT.